This passage covers 21 T cell receptor beta chains from one sample sequenced in a study of chemoradiotherapy in HPV16-positive cancers. The repertoire was sequenced with immunoSEQ multiplex PCR; TCRdb's copy has only in-frame clones and lacks some. The sample has over 10,000 clones; roughly 80% are singletons. Sample collection was performed from a patient who underwent chemoradiotherapy. These receptors were taken from a human donor with HPV-associated anogenital cancer.

This clone was seen more than once but under ten times. The CDR3 protein is CASMAGNYGYTF. The CDR3 DNA is TGTGCCAGCATGGCGGGGAACTATGGCTACACCTTC. V gene TRBV5-6 combines with J gene TRBJ1-2; D is unclear. CDR1 and CDR2 from the germline V gene are SGHDT and YYEEEE. The V and J ends lost 6 bases and 2 bases respectively, with 8 bases between them. CDR3 length equals 12 residues.

V usage is TRBV27 and J usage is TRBJ1-6, with D possibly matching TRBD1 (6 bases). The CDR3 is 14 amino acids. V lost 4 bases to trimming and J lost 7 bases, with 11 bases between them. Germline assignment: CDR1 MNHEY and CDR2 SMNVEV (reference sequence). The CDR3 sequence: CASSSPTGNSPLHF. Written as DNA, the CDR3 is TGTGCCAGCAGTTCCCCGACAGGCAATTCACCCCTCCACTTT.

The gene calls are TRBV6-5 and TRBJ2-3; D not certain. Trimming left V 0 bases short and J 2 bases short, with 9 bases between. The CDR3 runs 15 residues. The V gene's germline CDR1 is MNHEY and CDR2 SVGAGI. CDR3 region: CASSYSKTATDTQYF. In DNA, the CDR3 is TGTGCCAGCAGTTACTCGAAAACGGCCACAGATACGCAGTATTTT.

As regards this clone: An end of the junction does not agree with germline; a read error may underlie this. This sequence joins TRBV7-7 and TRBJ1-1, with D possibly TRBD1 on 5 matching bases. The CDR3 is made up of 15 amino acids. Germline V gives CDR1 SSHAT, CDR2 FNYEAQ (reference sequence). Written as DNA, the CDR3 is TGTGCTAGCAGCCCCTTTGGCGGGGGTAACACTGAAGCTTTCTTT. Amino acid sequence: CASSPFGGGNTEAFF.

J is TRBJ1-5 and V is TRBV5-5, with D possibly matching TRBD1 (5 bases). CDR3 length: 15 amino acids. Germline-derived CDR1 and CDR2 are SGHKS and YYEKEE (reference sequence). Between the trimmed V and J ends, which lost 0 bases and 3 bases, there was a span of 10 bases. The CDR3 region is CASSLATVYNQPQHF. The DNA for the CDR3 is TGTGCCAGCAGCTTGGCGACAGTATACAATCAGCCCCAGCATTTT.

The rearrangement joins TRBV4-2 to TRBJ2-1; possible D gene TRBD2, 5 bases. The CDR3 is 15 residues long. Germline CDR1 reads LGHNA; CDR2 reads YNFKEQ. Trimming left V 3 bases short and J 8 bases short, with 17 bases between. CDR3 nucleotides: TGTGCCAGCAGCCATGGAGGTGGATCGAACGATGAGCAGTTCTTC. Amino acids: CASSHGGGSNDEQFF.

The chain uses TRBV5-6 and TRBJ1-1; 7 nucleotides match TRBD1. V trimming: 4 bases; J trimming: 5 bases; junction bases outside the gene matches: 2. CDR1 and CDR2 from the germline V gene are SGHDT and YYEEEE. This CDR3 is 12 amino acids long. The DNA for the CDR3 is TGTGCCAGCAGCAACAGGGGAACTGAAGCTTTCTTT. Translation: CASSNRGTEAFF.

The sample holds a few counts of this clone. The V and J genes are TRBV4-2 and TRBJ2-2, with 7 bases aligning to TRBD1. The CDR3 has 15 amino acids. CDR1 and CDR2 from the germline V gene are LGHNA and YNFKEQ. The V gene end was trimmed by 1 base and the J gene end by 4 bases; junction bases not matched to a gene: 3. CDR3 nucleotides: TGTGCCAGCAGCCAAGCGGGACAGAGCACCGGGGAGCTGTTTTTT. Encoded protein: CASSQAGQSTGELFF.

This chain uses TRBV9 with TRBJ2-7; possible D gene TRBD1, 6 bases. The germline V gene encodes CDR1 SGDLS and CDR2 YYNGEE. Trimming left V 4 bases short and J 6 bases short, with 20 bases between. This CDR3 spans 15 amino acids. The CDR3 protein is CASSPSGITGSEQYF. The CDR3 bases are TGTGCCAGCAGCCCCTCGGGCATTACAGGGAGCGAGCAGTACTTC.

The V and J genes are TRBV4-2 and TRBJ1-5; a possible D gene is TRBD1 (6 bases). Trimming shortened V by 0 bases and J by 7 bases, and 22 bases separated the two germline ends. Germline lookup yields CDR1 LGHNA and CDR2 YNFKEQ. The CDR3 extends over 18 amino acids. In DNA form, the CDR3 reads TGTGCCAGCAGCCAAGATTCAGGGGCGGAAGCTAACCGACAGCCCCAGCATTTT. Translating gives CASSQDSGAEANRQPQHF.

The chain couples TRBV9 to TRBJ2-7, with D perhaps assigned TRBD1 or TRBD2 (7 bases each). This CDR3 comprises 16 residues. Germline loops: CDR1 SGDLS, CDR2 YYNGEE. Trimming took 3 bases from V and 0 from J, leaving 16 bases between them. The CDR3 reads CASSEGGTVHSYEQYF. CDR3 bases: TGTGCCAGCAGCGAGGGGGGGACAGTCCACTCCTACGAGCAGTACTTC.

The count of this clone is one. The chain links TRBV19 to TRBJ2-1; 9 bases match TRBD1. The ends lost 1 base at V and 6 bases at J; junction bases unmatched: 7. The CDR3 totals 16 residues. The germline gives CDR1 LNHDA, CDR2 SQIVND (reference sequence). CDR3 loop: CASSIGTGVEANEQFF. The CDR3 DNA sequence: TGTGCCAGTAGTATAGGGACAGGGGTGGAGGCCAATGAGCAGTTCTTC. Combining the CDR3 with reference TRBV19 and TRBJ2-1 gives the whole variable domain DGGITQSPKYLFRKEGQNVTLSCEQNLNHDAMYWYRQDPGQGLRLIYYSQIVNDFQKGDIAEGYSVSREKKESFPLTVTSAQKNPTAFYLCASSIGTGVEANEQFFGPGTRLTVL.

This chain joins TRBV11-1 and TRBJ1-2; no clear D gene. CDR3 length: 14 amino acids. The germline V and J ends were trimmed by 7 bases and 0 bases, with 12 bases remaining between them. Germline V gene lookup returns CDR1 SGHAT and CDR2 FQDESV (reference sequence). CDR3 region: CASNGYTSNYGYTF. In DNA, the CDR3 is TGTGCCAGCAATGGCTACACGTCTAACTATGGCTACACCTTC.

The chain recombines TRBV6-5 with TRBJ2-1; D gene unclear. The CDR3 spans 14 residues. Trimming pared 2 bases from V and 10 bases from J, leaving 15 bases between. CDR1 is MNHEY and CDR2 is SVGAGI in the germline V gene. CDR3 sequence (DNA): TGTGCCAGCAGTTACACGTTCAGTTGGGTGGAGCAGTTCTTC. This encodes CASSYTFSWVEQFF.

This chain links TRBV19 with TRBJ1-2; the D gene is possibly TRBD1 (5 bases). CDR1 LNHDA and CDR2 SQIVND come from the germline V gene (reference sequence). V was clipped by 5 bases and J by 3 bases, with 16 bases between them. The CDR3 has 15 amino acids. CDR3 sequence reads: CASSYVRGMDYGYTF. CDR3 sequence (DNA): TGTGCCAGTAGTTACGTTCGGGGCATGGACTATGGCTACACCTTC.

The rearrangement joins TRBV4-2 to TRBJ2-3, with no clear D. Deletions cut 0 bases from V and 1 base from J, with 14 bases between. This CDR3 comprises 17 residues. Germline-derived CDR1 and CDR2 are LGHNA and YNFKEQ. CDR3 sequence reads: CASSQDMGYYGTDTQYF. The CDR3 nucleotides read TGTGCCAGCAGCCAAGATATGGGGTATTATGGCACAGATACGCAGTATTTT.

The chain employs TRBV6-6 and TRBJ2-5; no definite D call. Looked up from germline, CDR1 is MNHNY and CDR2 is SVGAGI (reference sequence). Deletions cut 0 bases from V and 5 bases from J, with 4 bases between. CDR3 length: 12 residues. CDR3 amino acids: CASSYSGETQYF. DNA of the CDR3: TGTGCCAGCAGTTACTCGGGTGAGACCCAGTACTTC.

The rearrangement joins TRBV4-1 to TRBJ1-2; 9 bases are shared with TRBD1. The V gene end was trimmed by 2 bases and the J gene end by 8 bases; junction bases not matched to a gene: 6. The CDR3 totals 14 residues. Per germline, CDR1 MGHRA and CDR2 YSYEKL. The CDR3 here is CASSQPGQGGGYTF. For the CDR3, the DNA is TGCGCCAGCAGCCAACCGGGACAGGGAGGAGGCTACACCTTC.

The CDR3 reads CASSQEARRTGEKLFF. As DNA, the CDR3 is TGCGCCAGCAGCCAAGAGGCCCGCAGGACAGGCGAAAAACTGTTTTTT. The chain couples TRBV4-3 to TRBJ1-4, with TRBD1 matching over 7 bases. The CDR3 has 16 residues. Trimming cost V 0 bases and J 8 bases; bases outside gene matches: 9. The germline V gene has CDR1 LGHNA and CDR2 YSLEER.

CDR3: CASSRTSGIGDTQYF. CDR3 nucleotide sequence: TGTGCCAGCAGTAGGACTAGCGGGATCGGAGATACGCAGTATTTT. The chain has TRBV9 and TRBJ2-3; 12 bases agree with TRBD2. The CDR3 extends over 15 amino acids. The V gene's germline CDR1 is SGDLS and CDR2 YYNGEE. V lost 5 bases, J lost 5 bases, and 6 bases stayed unmatched.

The chain joins TRBV4-3 to TRBJ1-6, with D perhaps matching TRBD1 (5 bases). CDR3 length equals 16 residues. The ends were cut back, 2 bases at V and 14 bases at J, with 22 bases in the middle. CDR1 LGHNA and CDR2 YSLEER come from the germline V gene. The CDR3, as DNA: TGCGCCAGCAGCCAATTGTACCGGGACCCCCGTAAGGCCCTCCACTTT. Protein: CASSQLYRDPRKALHF.